One and the same sample provided the 10 T cell receptor beta chains below, sequenced in a study of CD8 T cells in ankylosing spondylitis. TCRdb redid the calling of the 5' RACE reads with MiXCR, one entry per CDR3 protein. The repertoire has roughly 440,000 distinct CDR3 sequences, roughly 18% of them found once; the top ten carry 1%. The antigens for these receptors are not known. Notes on the study in general: Apparently characteristic of ankylosing spondylitis blood was a TCR beta motif (fewer than 10 highly homologous variants).

The sample comprised blood, either unsorted or a sorted T cell fraction (not recorded which). Receptors were obtained from a male donor with ankylosing spondylitis.

This clonotype was found a few times. The chain recombines TRBV7-6 with TRBJ2-7, with TRBD1 identical over 9 bases. Germline V CDR1 and CDR2: SGHVS, FNYEAQ. The CDR3 consists of 15 residues. V lost 8 bases, J lost 3 bases, and 11 bases stayed unmatched. This CDR3 is CASAGGTGIYYEQYF. The CDR3 bases are TGTGCCAGCGCCGGGGGGACAGGGATTTACTACGAGCAGTACTTC. Using reference TRBV7-6 and TRBJ2-7 for the parts outside the CDR3, the full variable domain is GAGVSQSPRYKVTKRGQDVALRCDPISGHVSLYWYRQALGQGPEFLTYFNYEAQQDKSGLPNDRFSAERPEGSISTLTIQRTEQRDSAMYRCASAGGTGIYYEQYFGPGTRLTVT.

V gene TRBV2 combines with J gene TRBJ1-1; TRBD1 agrees at 7 bases. The CDR3 is 12 amino acids. Losses at the gene ends were 7 bases for V and 5 bases for J; bases not matched to a gene: 4. The V gene's germline CDR1 is SNHLY and CDR2 FYNNEI. The CDR3 DNA reads as TGTGCCAGCAATACACAGGGGACTGAAGCTTTCTTT. Encoded protein: CASNTQGTEAFF.

This clonotype has at least ten counts. The chain has TRBV2 and TRBJ2-1; 11 bases are a match to TRBD2. The V and J ends lost 6 bases and 0 bases, in that order; junction bases with no gene match: 7. The length of the CDR3 is 17 residues. Germline V gene sequence: CDR1 SNHLY, CDR2 FYNNEI. The CDR3, as DNA: TGTGCCAGCAGGGACCCTAGCGGGAGGACCTCCTACAATGAGCAGTTCTTC. This codes for CASRDPSGRTSYNEQFF.

The sample holds a few counts of this clonotype. V is TRBV12-3 or TRBV12-4 and J is TRBJ1-1; D uncertain. The CDR3 consists of 14 residues. The V end was cut by 5 bases, the J end by 5 bases, with 15 bases between. CDR3 residues: CASSKTKMGTEAFF. CDR3 DNA: TGTGCCAGCAGTAAAACTAAGATGGGAACTGAAGCTTTCTTT.

The rearrangement joins TRBV18 to TRBJ2-1; D gene uncertain. The V gene's germline CDR1 is KGHSH and CDR2 LQKENI. This CDR3 region has 12 residues. Trimming cost V 2 bases and J 7 bases, with 6 bases left between them. CDR3 in DNA: TGTGCCAGCTCACCATCGGTGAATGAGCAGTTCTTC. It yields the protein CASSPSVNEQFF.

The chain employs TRBV9 and TRBJ2-2; 13 bases fit TRBD2. Trimming removed 3 bases from V and 2 bases from J; junction bases left unmatched: 1. The CDR3 is 16 residues long. The V gene's germline CDR1 is SGDLS and CDR2 YYNGEE. Here the CDR3 reads CASSGTSGRNTGELFF. DNA of the CDR3: TGTGCCAGCAGCGGGACTAGCGGGAGAAACACCGGGGAGCTGTTTTTT.

V is TRBV6-5 and J is TRBJ1-1; D possibly corresponds to TRBD1 (5 bases). The V end was cut by 4 bases, the J end by 4 bases, with 16 bases between. This CDR3 has 15 residues. Germline CDR1 and CDR2: MNHEY and SVGAGI. The CDR3 reads CASSSPRLGGTEAFF. In DNA form, the CDR3 reads TGTGCCAGCAGTTCGCCCAGGTTGGGGGGCACTGAAGCTTTCTTT.

This clonotype was observed many times. The rearrangement joins TRBV24-1 to TRBJ1-5, with 7 bases aligning to TRBD1. The V segment lost 7 bases and the J segment 2 bases; nucleotides outside the gene matches: 1. This CDR3 is built from 13 residues. Germline CDR1 is KGHDR and CDR2 is SFDVKD. In DNA, the CDR3 is TGTGCCACCAGCGACAGGGGCAATCAGCCCCAGCATTTT. Encoded protein: CATSDRGNQPQHF.

This clonotype was picked up a small number of times. This sequence joins TRBV3-1 and TRBJ1-2; 10 nucleotides match TRBD1. The CDR3 has 14 residues. Germline CDR1 LGHDT, CDR2 YNNKEL (reference sequence). Germline trimming cut 4 bases from V and 7 bases from J; bases unmatched to any gene: 6. Here the CDR3 reads CASSPRQGAVGYTF. Written as DNA, the CDR3 is TGTGCCAGCAGCCCAAGACAGGGGGCGGTTGGCTACACCTTC.

CDR3: CASSPEGQGAGGYTF. The CDR3 coding sequence is TGTGCCAGCAGCCCCGAAGGACAGGGGGCTGGGGGCTACACCTTC. This rearrangement joins TRBV11-2 to TRBJ1-2; the match to TRBD1 covers 11 bases. This CDR3 is built from 15 residues. CDR1 is SGHAT and CDR2 is FQNNGV in the germline V gene. V trimming: 5 bases; J trimming: 8 bases; junction bases outside the gene matches: 10. The variable domain in full, completed from reference TRBV11-2 and TRBJ1-2, reads EAGVAQSPRYKIIEKRQSVAFWCNPISGHATLYWYQQILGQGPKLLIQFQNNGVVDDSQLPKDRFSAERLKGVDSTLKIQPAKLEDSAVYLCASSPEGQGAGGYTFGSGTRLTVV.